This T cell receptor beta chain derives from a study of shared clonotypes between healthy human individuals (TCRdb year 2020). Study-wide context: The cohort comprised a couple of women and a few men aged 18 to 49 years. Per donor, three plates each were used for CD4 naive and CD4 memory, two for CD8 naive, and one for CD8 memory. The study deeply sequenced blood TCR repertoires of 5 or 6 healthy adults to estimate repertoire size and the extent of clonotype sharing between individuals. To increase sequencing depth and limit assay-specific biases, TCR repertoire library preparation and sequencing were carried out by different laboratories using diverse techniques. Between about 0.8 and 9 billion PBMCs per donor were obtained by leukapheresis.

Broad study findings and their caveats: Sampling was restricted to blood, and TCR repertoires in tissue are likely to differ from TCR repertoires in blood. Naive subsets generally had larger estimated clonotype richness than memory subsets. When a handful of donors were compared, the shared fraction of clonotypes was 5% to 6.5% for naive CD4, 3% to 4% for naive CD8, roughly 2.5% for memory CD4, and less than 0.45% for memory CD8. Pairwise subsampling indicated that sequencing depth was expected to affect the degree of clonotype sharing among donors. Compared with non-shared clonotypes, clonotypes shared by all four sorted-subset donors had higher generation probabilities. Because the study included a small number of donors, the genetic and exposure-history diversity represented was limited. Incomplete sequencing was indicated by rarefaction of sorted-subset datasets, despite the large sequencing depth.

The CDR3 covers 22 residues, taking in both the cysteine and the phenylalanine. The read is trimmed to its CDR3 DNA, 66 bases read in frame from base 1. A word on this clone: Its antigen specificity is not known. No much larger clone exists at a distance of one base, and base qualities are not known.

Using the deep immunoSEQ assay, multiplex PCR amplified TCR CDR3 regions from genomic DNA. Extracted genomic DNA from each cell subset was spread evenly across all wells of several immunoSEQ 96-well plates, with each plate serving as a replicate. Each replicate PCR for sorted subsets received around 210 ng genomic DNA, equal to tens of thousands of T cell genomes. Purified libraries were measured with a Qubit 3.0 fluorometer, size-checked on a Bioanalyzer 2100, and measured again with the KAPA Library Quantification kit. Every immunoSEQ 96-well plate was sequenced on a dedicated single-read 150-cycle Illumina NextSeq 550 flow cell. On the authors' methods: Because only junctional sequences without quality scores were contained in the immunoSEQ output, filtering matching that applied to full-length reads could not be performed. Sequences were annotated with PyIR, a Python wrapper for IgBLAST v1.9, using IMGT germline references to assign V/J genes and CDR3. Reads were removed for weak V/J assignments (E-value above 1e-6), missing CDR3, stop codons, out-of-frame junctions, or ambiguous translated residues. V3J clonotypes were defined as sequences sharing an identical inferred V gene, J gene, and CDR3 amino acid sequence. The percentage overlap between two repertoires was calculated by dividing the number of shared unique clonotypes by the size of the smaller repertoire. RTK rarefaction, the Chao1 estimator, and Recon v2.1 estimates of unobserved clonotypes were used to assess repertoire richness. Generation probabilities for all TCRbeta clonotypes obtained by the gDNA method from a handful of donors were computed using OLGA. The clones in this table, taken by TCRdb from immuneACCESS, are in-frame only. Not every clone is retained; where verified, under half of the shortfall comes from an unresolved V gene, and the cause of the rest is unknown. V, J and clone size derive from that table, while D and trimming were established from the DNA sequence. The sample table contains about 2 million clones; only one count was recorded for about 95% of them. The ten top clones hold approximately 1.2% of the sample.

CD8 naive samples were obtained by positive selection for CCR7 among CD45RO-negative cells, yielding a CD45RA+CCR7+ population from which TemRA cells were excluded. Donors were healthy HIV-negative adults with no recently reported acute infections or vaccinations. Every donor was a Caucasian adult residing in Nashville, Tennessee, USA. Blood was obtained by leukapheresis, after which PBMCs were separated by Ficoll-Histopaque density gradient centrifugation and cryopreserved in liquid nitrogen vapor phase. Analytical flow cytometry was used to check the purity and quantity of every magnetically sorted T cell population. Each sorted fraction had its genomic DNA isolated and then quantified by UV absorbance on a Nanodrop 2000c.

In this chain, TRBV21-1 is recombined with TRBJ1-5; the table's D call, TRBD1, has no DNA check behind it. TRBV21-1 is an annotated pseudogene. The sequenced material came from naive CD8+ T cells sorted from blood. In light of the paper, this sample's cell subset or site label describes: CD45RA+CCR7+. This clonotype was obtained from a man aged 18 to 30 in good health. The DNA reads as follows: TGTGCCAGCAGCAAAGGATTACTTTTAAGACAGGGAAAACTGTATAGCAATCAGCCCCAGCATTTT. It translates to CASSKGLLLRQGKLYSNQPQHF.